A selection of T cell receptor beta chains follows, all from one sample in a study of identical twins. A single record per CDR3 protein comes from TCRdb applying MiXCR to the 5' RACE reads. Altogether approximately 300,000 distinct CDR3 sequences are present, 7.5% to 9.5% being singletons, with the ten largest covering around 7.1%. This same sample was also part of a study on yellow fever vaccine responses in identical twins.

Input material: CD8+ T cells sorted from blood. The receptors shown here come from a young woman in good health. Each CDR3 is given without its conserved first and last residue. Each record gives: V gene, J gene, CDR3 protein.

>TRBV2|TRBJ2-3
ASSEPALGYSTDTQY
>TRBV20-1|TRBJ2-5
SVSEYEETQY
>TRBV7-2|TRBJ2-2
ASRVSASGELF
>TRBV11-2|TRBJ2-2
ASSPSAGKNTGELF
>TRBV7-9|TRBJ2-7
ASSPASGDEQY
>TRBV11-2|TRBJ2-7
ASSRFTYEQY
>TRBV6-5|TRBJ2-5
ASSYSASGGLETQY
>TRBV19|TRBJ1-1
ASHANTEAF
>TRBV2|TRBJ1-1
ASIYTFQGSRNTEAF
>TRBV5-1|TRBJ1-6
ASSLLGAINSPLH
>TRBV13|TRBJ1-1
ASSPVGQTNTEAF
>TRBV20-1|TRBJ1-5
SARDLVGDNQPQH
>TRBV2|TRBJ1-2
ASSDHTPTEFVYGYT
>TRBV7-2|TRBJ2-1
ASSSPLPSGGNEQF
>TRBV9|TRBJ2-7
ASSGGGYEQY
>TRBV3-1|TRBJ1-1
ASSQVPRGNTEAF
>TRBV5-1|TRBJ2-1
ASSLEVAGDYNEQF
>TRBV28|TRBJ2-2
ASTVQGLETGELF
>TRBV2|TRBJ2-7
ASSEDTLEQY
>TRBV6-1|TRBJ2-3
ASSHLAGGTDTQY
>TRBV28|TRBJ2-6
ASSRSEGSSGANVLT
>TRBV28|TRBJ2-2
ASSLTGNTGELF
>TRBV14|TRBJ1-1
ASSPGQGVMNTEAF
>TRBV27|TRBJ2-7
ASSLDRDSLYEQY
>TRBV6-2/TRBV6-3|TRBJ2-3
ASSYLGALPDTQY
>TRBV11-3|TRBJ2-5
ASSVLAGGQETQY
>TRBV5-6|TRBJ2-4
ASSSGQSRS
>TRBV20-1|TRBJ2-6
SALKWGGANVLT
>TRBV23-1|TRBJ2-7
ASSMRTGTSFTYEQY
>TRBV3-1|TRBJ2-7
ATTQGSGVPYEQY
>TRBV7-9|TRBJ2-3
ASSLGREFFTDTQY
>TRBV7-2|TRBJ2-2
ASLAGAGELF
>TRBV6-5|TRBJ2-5
ASSYEGLAEYQETQY
>TRBV6-1|TRBJ2-1
ASSTQGSSYNEQF
>TRBV4-1|TRBJ2-7
ASSQGGSYEQY
>TRBV29-1|TRBJ2-7
SVEDSLAGASYEQY
>TRBV29-1|TRBJ2-1
SVYVAGFNEQF
>TRBV20-1|TRBJ1-1
SASQAEAF
>TRBV4-1|TRBJ1-5
ASSNGQGSQPQH
>TRBV20-1|TRBJ2-7
SARGGGGEPYEQY
>TRBV10-3|TRBJ2-7
AIGSGTSLSYEQY
>TRBV20-1|TRBJ2-1
SARERGGTVNEQF
>TRBV5-5|TRBJ2-7
ASSPGVLYEQY
>TRBV5-1|TRBJ1-1
ASSLELREVPEAF
>TRBV25-1|TRBJ2-1
ASSEGGRDNEQF
>TRBV6-2/TRBV6-3|TRBJ1-6
ASRTGQGEHSPLH
>TRBV5-4|TRBJ2-1
ASSPSGLADNEQF
>TRBV2|TRBJ2-1
ASSVRDMANEQF
>TRBV7-8|TRBJ2-7
ASSLGVPDYEQY
>TRBV28|TRBJ2-1
ASSSGTGFHEQF
>TRBV11-1|TRBJ2-7
ASSLSGDAYEQY
>TRBV10-1|TRBJ2-7
ASSVGVEQY
>TRBV27|TRBJ2-7
ASSLSGGGYEQY
>TRBV4-1|TRBJ2-4
ASSQHESLIQY
>TRBV20-1|TRBJ1-5
SAYSGEAQPQH
>TRBV29-1|TRBJ1-1
SGRVNGEITEAF
>TRBV27|TRBJ2-2
ASSWGQAYTGELF
>TRBV20-1|TRBJ1-6
SVKSPGQSNSPLH
>TRBV7-9|TRBJ2-2
ASILGGAGELF
>TRBV4-1|TRBJ2-7
ASSQRTGGYEQY